What follows describes a single T cell receptor beta chain. The sample is drawn from a study of preoperative IRX-2 immunotherapy in early breast cancer. Sample treatment: preoperative locoregional IRX-2 cytokine immunotherapy. The CDR3 covers 14 residues. Per germline, CDR1 MNHNS and CDR2 SASEGT. Trimming pared 0 bases from V and 5 bases from J, leaving 11 bases between. The assay was immunoSEQ multiplex PCR, and TCRdb's table has in-frame clones only and misses some. The data show about 98,000 clones, 86% seen once. The source of this sequence is a human donor with breast cancer. Sequenced material: tumor tissue, taken after IRX-2 immunotherapy. The V and J genes are TRBV6-1 and TRBJ2-7, with D tentatively TRBD1 or TRBD2 (5 bases each). The CDR3 nucleotides read TGTGCCAGCAGTGAAGCGGTGGGGACCCACGAGCAGTACTTC. Translation gives CASSEAVGTHEQYF.